The present TCR beta chain was sequenced within a study of shared clonotypes between healthy human individuals. The V and J ends lost 3 bases and 5 bases respectively, with 8 bases between them. The CDR3 totals 12 residues. Germline V CDR1 and CDR2: SEHNR, FQNEAQ (reference sequence). Repertoires were generated with immunoSEQ multiplex PCR, while TCRdb's copy carries only in-frame clones and drops some. The repertoire holds about a million clones, with 60% to 85% as singletons. Donors comprised only Caucasian adults living in Nashville, Tennessee. Sample: memory CD4+ T cells sorted from blood. Sample subset: CD45RA-negative fraction. This chain links TRBV7-9 with TRBJ2-7; D uncertain. This TCR came from a man between 18 and 29 years old in good health. This CDR3 is CASSFRFHEQYF. The CDR3 nucleotides are TGTGCCAGCAGCTTCCGATTCCACGAGCAGTACTTC. The full variable domain, completed using reference TRBV7-9 and TRBJ2-7, is DTGVSQNPRHKITKRGQNVTFRCDPISEHNRLYWYRQTLGQGPEFLTYFQNEAQLEKSRLLSDRFSAERPKGSFSTLEIQRTEQGDSAMYLCASSFRFHEQYFGPGTRLTVT.